This TCR beta chain stems from a study of patients and donors after allogeneic stem cell transplantation. Trimming left V 10 bases short and J 2 bases short, with 15 bases between. The CDR3 consists of 13 residues. Germline V gene data show CDR1 as SNHLY and CDR2 as FYNNEI. TCRdb called the RT-PCR reads again in MiXCR, with one record for every CDR3 protein. The sample carries about 400,000 distinct CDR3 sequences, roughly 17% recorded once. This clonotype was counted between two and nine times. This TCR derives from a human donor who was either an allogeneic HSCT recipient or a stem cell or donor lymphocyte infusion donor (not recorded which). It is not recorded whose cells these are; they may come from a transplant donor. V is TRBV2 and J is TRBJ2-7; perhaps TRBD2 as D (5 bases). What was sequenced was blood, either unsorted or a sorted T cell fraction (not recorded which). CDR3 sequence (DNA): TGTGCCACCTCTTGGGCGAGGGCCTACGAGCAGTACTTC. Its protein is CATSWARAYEQYF.